This TCR beta chain was sequenced for a study of T cell repertoires in cytomegalovirus infection. Study overall: Indicated by public TCR beta signatures were CMV infection and matching HLA type.

MiXCR, applied by TCRdb to the reads, yields one record per CDR3 protein. The sample yields fewer than 900,000 distinct CDR3 sequences, 25% to 35% seen once. This clonotype was seen a handful of times. Its antigen is as yet unknown. The germline V gene has CDR1 SGHDN and CDR2 FVKESK. CDR3 size: 15 residues. V was clipped by 4 bases and J by 1 base, with 13 bases between them. The chain combines TRBV14 with TRBJ2-5, with D tentatively TRBD1 or TRBD2 (5 bases each). Here the sequenced sample was cultured CD8+ T cells from PBMCs, taken from culture after CMV antigen stimulation. The sequence was obtained from a human donor in good health (CMV status not recorded). Some clones in this sample may be carry-over from other donors' samples. CDR3 sequence reads: CASSLRRGPQETQYF. The CDR3 bases are TGTGCCAGCAGCCTTAGAAGGGGACCCCAAGAGACCCAGTACTTC.